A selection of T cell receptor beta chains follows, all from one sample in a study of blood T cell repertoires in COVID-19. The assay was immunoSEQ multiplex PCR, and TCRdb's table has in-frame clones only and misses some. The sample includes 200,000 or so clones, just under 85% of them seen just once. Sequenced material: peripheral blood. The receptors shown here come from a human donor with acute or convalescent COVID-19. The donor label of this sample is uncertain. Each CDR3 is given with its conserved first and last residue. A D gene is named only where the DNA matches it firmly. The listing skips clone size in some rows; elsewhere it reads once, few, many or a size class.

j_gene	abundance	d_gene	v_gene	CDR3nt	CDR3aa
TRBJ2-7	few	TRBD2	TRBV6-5	TGTGCCAGCAGTTACGGGACTAGCGGGAGTTACGAGCAGTACTTC	CASSYGTSGSYEQYF
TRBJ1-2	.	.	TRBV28	TGTGCCAGCAGTTTATGGGAGGATGGCTACACCTTC	CASSLWEDGYTF
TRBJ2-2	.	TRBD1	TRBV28	TGTGCCAGCAGTACGATGGGACAGGGGACCGGGGAGCTGTTTTTT	CASSTMGQGTGELFF
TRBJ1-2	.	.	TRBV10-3	TGTGCCATCAGTGGAGAGAGGGAAGGCGATGGCTACACCTTC	CAISGEREGDGYTF
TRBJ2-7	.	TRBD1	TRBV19	TGTGCCAGTAGTATTGGGACAGACAGCTCCTACGAGCAGTACTTC	CASSIGTDSSYEQYF
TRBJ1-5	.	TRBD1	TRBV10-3	TGTGCCATCAGTGGAGGACAGGGGAAACAGCCCCAGCATTTT	CAISGGQGKQPQHF
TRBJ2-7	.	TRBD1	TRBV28	TGTGCCAGCAGTCGGGGACAGGGAGGCGAGCAGTACTTC	CASSRGQGGEQYF
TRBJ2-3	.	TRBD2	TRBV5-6	TGTGCCAGCAGCTTTAGTACCCCGGGGGGAGATACGCAGTATTTT	CASSFSTPGGDTQYF
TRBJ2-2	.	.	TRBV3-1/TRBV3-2	TGTGCCAGCAGCCAAGTTTATTCGAACACCGGGGAGCTGTTTTTT	CASSQVYSNTGELFF
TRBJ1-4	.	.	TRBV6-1	TGTGCCAGCAGTGGAATGAGTGGCAGGGGAGCCGAAAAACTGTTTTTT	CASSGMSGRGAEKLFF
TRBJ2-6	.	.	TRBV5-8	TGTGCCAGCAGCTTTTCCATCTCTGGGGCCAACGTCCTGACTTTC	CASSFSISGANVLTF
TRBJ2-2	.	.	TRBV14	TGTGCCAGCAGCCGATTTTCTTGGGGCCCCGGGGAGCTGTTTTTT	CASSRFSWGPGELFF
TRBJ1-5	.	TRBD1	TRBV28	TGTGCCAGCAGTTTATCCTCGGACAGGGGGAATCAGCCCCAGCATTTT	CASSLSSDRGNQPQHF
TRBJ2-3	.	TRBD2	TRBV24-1	TGTGCCACCAGTGACCCTGGGACTAGCGGGCTCCGCGGCACAGATACGCAGTATTTT	CATSDPGTSGLRGTDTQYF
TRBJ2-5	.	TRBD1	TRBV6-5	TGTGCCAGCAGCACCGGGACAGGGGGCGCAGAGACCCAGTACTTC	CASSTGTGGAETQYF
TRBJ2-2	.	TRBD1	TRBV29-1	TGCAGCGTTGAAACGAAAGGGGGCGTCACCGGGGAGCTGTTTTTT	CSVETKGGVTGELFF
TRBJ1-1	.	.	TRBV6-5	TGTGCCAGCAGTTACTCGTCGGGGATTAGCACTGAAGCTTTCTTT	CASSYSSGISTEAFF
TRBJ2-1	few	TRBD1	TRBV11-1	TGTGCCAGCAGCGAGAGGACAGGGCGAGTTGATGAGCAGTTCTTC	CASSERTGRVDEQFF
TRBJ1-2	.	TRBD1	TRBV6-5	TGTGCCAGCGTAAGGGGGCGCGGCTATGGCTACACCTTC	CASVRGRGYGYTF
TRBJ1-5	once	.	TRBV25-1	TGTGCCAGCAGTGAATCGAGTACAGCTAGCAATCAGCCCCAGCATTTT	CASSESSTASNQPQHF
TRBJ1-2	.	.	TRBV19	TGTGCCAGTAGTATCAGGGGTAACTATGGCTACACCTTC	CASSIRGNYGYTF
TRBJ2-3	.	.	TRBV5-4	TGTGCCAGCAGCTTGGGGGGACTGAGGACCACAGATACGCAGTATTTT	CASSLGGLRTTDTQYF
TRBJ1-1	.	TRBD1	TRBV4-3	TGCGCCAGCAGCCAAGACTGGGGGGACAGGGGGAGGACTGAAGCTTTCTTT	CASSQDWGDRGRTEAFF
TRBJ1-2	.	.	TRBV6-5	TGTGCCAGCAGGGGGCGGGGTAACTATGGCTACACCTTC	CASRGRGNYGYTF
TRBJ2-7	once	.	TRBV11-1	TGTGCCAGCACCCGAGACAGGAGCTCCTACGAGCAGTACTTC	CASTRDRSSYEQYF
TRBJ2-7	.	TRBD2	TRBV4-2	TGTGCCAGCAGCCAAGATCCGACTAGCGGGAGGTACGAGCAGTACTTC	CASSQDPTSGRYEQYF
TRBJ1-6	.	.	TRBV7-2	TGTGCCAGCAGCGCCACCGGGAGGGGGAATTCACCCCTCCACTTT	CASSATGRGNSPLHF
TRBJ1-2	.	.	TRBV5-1	TGCGCCAGCAGCTTGGGGTCAGGGTACTATGGCTACACCTTC	CASSLGSGYYGYTF
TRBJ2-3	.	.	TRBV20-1	TGCAGTGCTGCGATTGGAGATACGCAGTATTTT	CSAAIGDTQYF
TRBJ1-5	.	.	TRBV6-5	TGTGCCTCCAGGGCCGGGACATATAATCAGCCCCAGCATTTT	CASRAGTYNQPQHF
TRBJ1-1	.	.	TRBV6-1	TGTGCCAGCAGGCACGGGGGGAACACTGAAGCTTTCTTT	CASRHGGNTEAFF
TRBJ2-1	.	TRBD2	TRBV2	TGTGCCAGCAGCGGAGCGGGAGCGCGACTGAATGAGCAGTTCTTC	CASSGAGARLNEQFF
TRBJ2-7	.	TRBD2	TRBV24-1	TGTGCCACCAGTGACACCGGGACTAGCGGGACAGTCTACGAGCAGTACTTC	CATSDTGTSGTVYEQYF
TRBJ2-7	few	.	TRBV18	TGTGCCAGCTCACCCTCAGTAGCCGAGCAGTACTTC	CASSPSVAEQYF
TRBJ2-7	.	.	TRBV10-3	TGTGCCATCTCGGGGACCTACGAGCAGTACTTC	CAISGTYEQYF
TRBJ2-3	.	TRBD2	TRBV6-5	TGTGCCAGCGGGACTAGCGGGAGTCGCGCAGATACGCAGTATTTT	CASGTSGSRADTQYF
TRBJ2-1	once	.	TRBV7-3	TGTGCCAGCAGCTTAACGCCTATGAGTAATGAGCAGTTCTTC	CASSLTPMSNEQFF
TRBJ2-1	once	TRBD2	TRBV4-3	TGCGCCAGCAGCCAAGGGCTAGCGGGAGGCAGAGGCGAGCAGTTCTTC	CASSQGLAGGRGEQFF
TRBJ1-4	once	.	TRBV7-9	TGTGCCAGCAGCTTAGCGACAAAGGCGAATGAAAAACTGTTTTTT	CASSLATKANEKLFF
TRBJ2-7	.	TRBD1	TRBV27	TGTGCCAGCAGTCGGAGACAGGGGGGTACCTACGAGCAGTACTTC	CASSRRQGGTYEQYF
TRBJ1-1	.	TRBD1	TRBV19	TGTGCCAGTAGTTTTCTGGGACAGGGGGCGGTGAACACTGAAGCTTTCTTT	CASSFLGQGAVNTEAFF
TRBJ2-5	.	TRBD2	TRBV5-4	TGTGCCAGCAGCTTCGGGACTAGCGGGAGCGGGGAGACCCAGTACTTC	CASSFGTSGSGETQYF
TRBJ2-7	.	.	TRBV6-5	TGTGCCAGCAAAATCGTCTCCTACGAGCAGTACTTC	CASKIVSYEQYF
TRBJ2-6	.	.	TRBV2	TGTGCCAGCACGAGGAGTGGGGCCAACGTCCTGACTTTC	CASTRSGANVLTF
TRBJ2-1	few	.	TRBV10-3	TGTGCCATCAGTGATGTGGTAGCCGGATACAATGAGCAGTTCTTC	CAISDVVAGYNEQFF
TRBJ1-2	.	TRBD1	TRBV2	TGTGCCAGCAGCCTCGGACAGGGGGCGCGAGGCTACACCTTC	CASSLGQGARGYTF
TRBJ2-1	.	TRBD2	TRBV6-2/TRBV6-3	TGTGCCAGCAGTCCCAGCGGGACCTCTATCAATGAGCAGTTCTTC	CASSPSGTSINEQFF
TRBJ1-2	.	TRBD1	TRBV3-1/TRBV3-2	TGTGCCAGCAGCCAACGGCAGGGGGCCCACTATGGCTACACCTTC	CASSQRQGAHYGYTF
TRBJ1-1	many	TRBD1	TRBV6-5	TGTGCCAGCAGTCGGGGACAGGGTTTGGGCACTGAAGCTTTCTTT	CASSRGQGLGTEAFF
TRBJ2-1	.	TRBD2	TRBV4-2	TGTGCCAGCAGCCAGGCTAGCGGGTCTTACTCCTACAATGAGCAGTTCTTC	CASSQASGSYSYNEQFF